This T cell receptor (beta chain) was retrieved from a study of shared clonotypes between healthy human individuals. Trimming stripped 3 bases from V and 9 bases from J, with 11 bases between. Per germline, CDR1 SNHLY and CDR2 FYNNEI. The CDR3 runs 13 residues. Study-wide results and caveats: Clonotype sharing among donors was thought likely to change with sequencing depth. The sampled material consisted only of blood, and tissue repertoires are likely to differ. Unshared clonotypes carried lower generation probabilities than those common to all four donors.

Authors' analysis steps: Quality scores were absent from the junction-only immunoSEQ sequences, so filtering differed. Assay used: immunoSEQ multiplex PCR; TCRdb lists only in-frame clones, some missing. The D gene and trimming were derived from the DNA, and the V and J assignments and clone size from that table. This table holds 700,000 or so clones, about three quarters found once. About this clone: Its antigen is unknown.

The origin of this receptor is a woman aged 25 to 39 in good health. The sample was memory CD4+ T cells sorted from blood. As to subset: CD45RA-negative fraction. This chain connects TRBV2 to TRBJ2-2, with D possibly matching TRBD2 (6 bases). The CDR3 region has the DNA TGTGCCAGCAGTGATTGGGGGGTCCGGGAGCTGTTTTTT. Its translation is CASSDWGVRELFF.